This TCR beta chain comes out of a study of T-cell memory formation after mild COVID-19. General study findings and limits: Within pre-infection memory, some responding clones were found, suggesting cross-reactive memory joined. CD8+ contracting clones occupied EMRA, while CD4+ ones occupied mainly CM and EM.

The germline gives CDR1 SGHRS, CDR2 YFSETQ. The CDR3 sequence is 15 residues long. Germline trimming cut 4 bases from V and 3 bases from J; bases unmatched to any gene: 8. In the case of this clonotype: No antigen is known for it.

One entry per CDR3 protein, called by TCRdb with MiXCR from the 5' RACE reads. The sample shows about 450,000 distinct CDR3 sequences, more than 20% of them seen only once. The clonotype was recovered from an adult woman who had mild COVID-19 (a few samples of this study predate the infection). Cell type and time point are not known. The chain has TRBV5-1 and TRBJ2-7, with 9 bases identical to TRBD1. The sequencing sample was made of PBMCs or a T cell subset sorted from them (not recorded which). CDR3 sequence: CASSRDTGQGYEQYF. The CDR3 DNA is TGCGCCAGCAGCAGGGATACGGGACAGGGCTACGAGCAGTACTTC.